Presented here are 7 T cell receptor beta chains from one specimen sequenced in a study of blood T cell repertoires in COVID-19. Only in-frame clones appear in the TCRdb table, and some are missing; sequencing was by immunoSEQ multiplex PCR. The data hold fewer than 50,000 clones, with 84% observed a single time. Sequenced sample: peripheral blood. All receptors come from a man between 60 and 75 years old with COVID-19, enrolled during active disease.

The chain joins TRBV5-4 to TRBJ1-2; tentatively, D is TRBD1 (5 bases). The V and J ends lost 4 bases and 2 bases respectively, with 12 bases between them. The germline V gene encodes CDR1 SGHNT and CDR2 YYREEE (reference sequence). The CDR3 covers 14 residues. The CDR3: CASSARTGNYGYTF. Here the CDR3 DNA reads TGTGCCAGCAGCGCACGAACAGGAAACTATGGCTACACCTTC. Variable domain in full (rest from reference TRBV5-4 and TRBJ1-2): ETGVTQSPTHLIKTRGQQVTLRCSSQSGHNTVSWYQQALGQGPQFIFQYYREEENGRGNFPPRFSGLQFPNYSSELNVNALELDDSALYLCASSARTGNYGYTFGSGTRLTVV.

This rearrangement joins TRBV18 to TRBJ2-5, with a tentative D call TRBD2 (5 bases). The V end lost 2 bases, the J end lost 5 bases, and 9 bases lay between the germline ends. The CDR3 sequence is 13 residues long. Germline V gene lookup returns CDR1 KGHSH and CDR2 LQKENI. CDR3 residues: CASSPDRGETQYF. The CDR3 nucleotides are TGTGCCAGCTCACCAGACCGCGGGGAGACCCAGTACTTC.

As DNA, the CDR3 is TGTGCCAGCAGCTTAGTGGCAGGGGGTTCCTACGAGCAGTACTTC. Its protein product is CASSLVAGGSYEQYF. The chain joins TRBV7-2 to TRBJ2-7, with 7 bases fitting TRBD1. Germline trimming cut 1 base from V and 1 base from J; bases unmatched to any gene: 4. The CDR3 covers 15 residues. CDR1 is SGHTA and CDR2 is FQGNSA in the germline V gene.

The rearrangement joins TRBV28 to TRBJ2-1; D possibly corresponds to TRBD1 (5 bases). This CDR3 region has 14 residues. Germline V lookup: CDR1 MDHEN, CDR2 SYDVKM. Trimming shortened V by 8 bases and J by 2 bases, and 13 bases separated the two germline ends. CDR3 sequence reads: CASRPRVTYNEQFF. DNA for the CDR3: TGTGCCAGCCGTCCCAGGGTGACCTACAATGAGCAGTTCTTC.

The chain employs TRBV24-1 and TRBJ1-2, with D possibly being TRBD1 (6 bases). Trimming removed 1 base from V and 9 bases from J, with 17 bases in between. This CDR3 region has 15 residues. The germline gives CDR1 KGHDR, CDR2 SFDVKD. The CDR3 region has the DNA TGTGCCACCAGTGATTTCGCGGGGGGCGACGAGTGCTACACCTTC. It codes for CATSDFAGGDECYTF.

This chain links TRBV14 with TRBJ2-5; D not certain. Per the germline V gene, CDR1 is SGHDN and CDR2 is FVKESK. V was clipped by 0 bases and J by 4 bases, with 9 bases between them. The CDR3 spans 14 residues. As DNA, the CDR3 is TGTGCCAGCAGCCAAGATCGCGTACGAGAGACCCAGTACTTC. As protein: CASSQDRVRETQYF.

The V and J genes are TRBV28 and TRBJ2-6; 8 bases map to TRBD1. The CDR3 spans 17 residues. The trim removed 2 bases at V and 2 bases at J, leaving 5 bases unmatched. Germline V lookup: CDR1 MDHEN, CDR2 SYDVKM. DNA for the CDR3: TGTGCCAGCAGTTTAAAGAAGACAGGGGCTGGGGCCAACGTCCTGACTTTC. This codes for CASSLKKTGAGANVLTF.